Listed here are 19 T cell receptor beta chains from one sample, sequenced in a study of T cells in Graves' hyperthyroidism and ophthalmopathy. TCR beta CDR3 sequences were amplified from RNA transcripts. HTBI primers were used for first-round RT-PCR of the TCR CDR3. From the multiplex PCR reads, TCRdb called clonotypes with MiXCR, one entry per CDR3 protein. The sample yields under 750,000 distinct CDR3 sequences, roughly 20% seen once. The sequenced sample consisted of blood. These receptors all come from a woman aged 45 to 65 with Graves' hyperthyroidism that later progressed to Graves' ophthalmopathy.

In this sample, this clonotype turned up many times. The rearrangement uses TRBV3-1 and TRBJ1-1; D may be TRBD1 (6 bases). The CDR3 consists of 14 residues. Germline V gene data show CDR1 as LGHDT and CDR2 as YNNKEL (reference sequence). Between the trimmed V and J ends, which lost 6 bases and 1 base, there was a span of 12 bases. CDR3 in DNA: TGTGCCAGCAGGATGAGGGGGGCGAACACTGAAGCTTTCTTT. Translation: CASRMRGANTEAFF.

This clonotype was seen only a few times. The junction departs from germline at one end; a sequencing error may be responsible. Written as DNA, the CDR3 is TGTGCCAGCAGCTCTCCGGGACAGGGGCCGTACACCGGGGAGCCGTTTTTT. Residues: CASSSPGQGPYTGEPFF. The rearrangement links TRBV7-8 to TRBJ2-2, with 10 bases matching TRBD1. CDR1 is SGHVS, CDR2 FQNEAQ, per germline. This CDR3 has 17 amino acids.

The table lists this clonotype with a few counts. CDR3 residues: CASSPTSGGSQTQYF. CDR3 bases: TGTGCCAGCTCACCGACTAGCGGGGGGTCCCAGACCCAGTACTTC. The V and J genes are TRBV18 and TRBJ2-5; 13 bases are a match to TRBD2. After removal of 3 bases from V and 6 bases from J, the junction contained 4 bases not matched to a gene. Germline CDR1 KGHSH, CDR2 LQKENI. The CDR3 extends over 15 amino acids.

The chain couples TRBV9 to TRBJ2-7, with D perhaps matching TRBD2 (6 bases). Between the trimmed V and J ends, which lost 4 bases and 6 bases, there was a span of 17 bases. The germline V gene has CDR1 SGDLS and CDR2 YYNGEE. The CDR3 is made up of 14 amino acids. The CDR3 DNA follows: TGTGCCAGCAGCACTCGGGACTGGGGCCCCGAGCAGTACTTC. Residues: CASSTRDWGPEQYF. Based on the CDR3 plus reference TRBV9 and TRBJ2-7, the full variable domain is DSGVTQTPKHLITATGQRVTLRCSPRSGDLSVYWYQQSLDQGLQFLIQYYNGEERAKGNILERFSAQQFPDLHSELNLSSLELGDSALYFCASSTRDWGPEQYFGPGTRLTVT.

This clonotype has just one count. With a much larger clone just one base away, this may be a read error. The V and J genes are TRBV3-1 and TRBJ2-5, with TRBD2 identical over 10 bases. CDR1 is LGHDT, CDR2 YNNKEL, per germline (reference sequence). The CDR3 runs to 16 residues. The J segment lost 5 bases and the V segment lost 1 base, leaving 7 bases of the junction unmatched. In DNA, the CDR3 is TGTGCCAGCAGCCAAGGGGCCAGCGGGGGGGCGGAGACCCAGTACTTC. As protein: CASSQGASGGAETQYF.

This clonotype was counted only a few times. This rearrangement joins TRBV12-5 to TRBJ1-1; 8 nucleotides line up with TRBD1. The V gene's germline CDR1 is LGHNT and CDR2 FRNRAP. The ends lost 5 bases at V and 1 base at J; junction bases unmatched: 6. The CDR3 consists of 15 residues. Here the CDR3 DNA reads TGTGCTAGTGGTCACCCCGGGACAGGGAACACTGAAGCTTTCTTT. It codes for CASGHPGTGNTEAFF.

The chain carries TRBV29-1 and TRBJ1-5, with D uncertain. The V end lost 5 bases, the J end lost 4 bases, and 9 bases lay between the germline ends. The CDR3 runs to 12 residues. Germline CDR1 and CDR2: SQVTM and ANQGSEA. CDR3: CSVLDGNQPQHF. Here the CDR3 DNA reads TGCAGCGTTCTCGACGGGAATCAGCCCCAGCATTTT.

The rearrangement joins TRBV15 to TRBJ1-4; the D gene is possibly TRBD1 (5 bases). CDR1 is LNHNV and CDR2 is YYDKDF in the germline V gene (reference sequence). Trimming left V 0 bases short and J 8 bases short, with 7 bases between. The CDR3 extends over 13 amino acids. CDR3 DNA: TGTGCCACCAGCAGAGAAAGGGGCGAAAAACTGTTTTTT. Translation: CATSRERGEKLFF.

This clonotype was recorded at least ten times. V and J are TRBV3-1 and TRBJ1-1, with 8 bases matching TRBD1. CDR1 is LGHDT, CDR2 YNNKEL, per germline (reference sequence). The CDR3 has 15 amino acids. V gave up 2 bases and J gave up 5 bases; unmatched junction bases: 7. CDR3 DNA sequence: TGTGCCAGCAGCCAATTACCGACAGGGGCGACTGAAGCTTTCTTT. It yields the protein CASSQLPTGATEAFF.

This clonotype was observed at least ten times. The chain has TRBV11-2 and TRBJ2-7; no reliable D call. Germline CDR1 and CDR2: SGHAT and FQNNGV. The CDR3 sequence is 12 residues long. Trimming left V 8 bases short and J 1 base short, with 9 bases between. CDR3 sequence: CASRSPSYEQYF. The CDR3, as DNA: TGTGCCAGCCGAAGTCCTTCCTACGAGCAGTACTTC.

This clonotype appeared a few times. The chain uses TRBV12-3 or TRBV12-4 and TRBJ2-7, with D perhaps given as TRBD1 or TRBD2 (5 bases each). Trimming cost V 10 bases and J 3 bases, with 22 bases left between them. The CDR3 is made up of 15 amino acids. CDR3 sequence reads: CATAESPGPSYEQYF. CDR3 coding DNA: TGTGCCACAGCAGAGAGTCCGGGACCGAGCTACGAGCAGTACTTC.

This clonotype was counted only a few times. The rearrangement joins TRBV2 to TRBJ2-1; D tentatively reads TRBD1 or TRBD2 (6 bases each). V lost 1 base and J lost 6, with 16 bases in between. Germline V gene lookup returns CDR1 SNHLY and CDR2 FYNNEI. The CDR3 has 16 amino acids. CDR3 sequence (DNA): TGTGCCAGCAGTGAAGAGGGCTCCGGGGGCCCCAATGAGCAGTTCTTC. Translation gives CASSEEGSGGPNEQFF.

This clonotype has at least ten counts. This chain joins TRBV20-1 and TRBJ1-5; D not resolved. Trimming took 6 bases from V and 0 from J, leaving 12 bases between them. The CDR3 runs to 14 residues. CDR1 is DFQATT, CDR2 SNEGSKA, per germline (reference sequence). CDR3 residues: CSATVGFSNQPQHF. The CDR3 DNA sequence: TGCAGTGCCACGGTCGGATTTAGCAATCAGCCCCAGCATTTT.

V and J are TRBV10-1 and TRBJ1-4; 10 nucleotides agree with TRBD1. CDR3 length: 15 residues. Trimming cost V 10 bases and J 4 bases; bases outside gene matches: 9. Per the germline V gene, CDR1 is WNHNN and CDR2 is SYGVQD (reference sequence). Here the CDR3 DNA reads TGCGCCAAGACAGGGGGCGCCGGGATTAATGAAAAACTGTTTTTT. Translated, it gives CAKTGGAGINEKLFF.

The gene calls are TRBV3-1 and TRBJ1-5; no clear D gene. The V gene lost 0 bases and the J gene lost 9 bases, with 12 bases spanning the gap. The CDR3 runs 14 residues. CDR1 and CDR2 (germline): LGHDT, YNNKEL (reference sequence). CDR3 sequence reads: CASSQDFGNGPQHF. The CDR3 coding sequence is TGTGCCAGCAGCCAAGATTTCGGCAACGGGCCCCAGCATTTT. The variable domain in full, completed from reference TRBV3-1 and TRBJ1-5, reads DTAVSQTPKYLVTQMGNDKSIKCEQNLGHDTMYWYKQDSKKFLKIMFSYNNKELIINETVPNRFSPKSPDKAHLNLHINSLELGDSAVYFCASSQDFGNGPQHFGDGTRLSIL.

This clonotype has more than one count but fewer than ten. The CDR3 spells CASLRGRQETQYF. The CDR3, as DNA: TGTGCCAGCCTCAGGGGCCGCCAAGAGACCCAGTACTTC. V is TRBV12-3 or TRBV12-4 and J is TRBJ2-5, with D possibly being TRBD1 (6 bases). Between the trimmed V and J ends, which lost 8 bases and 1 base, there was a span of 11 bases. The CDR3 is 13 residues long.

The CDR3 loop is CASSQTRSNEKLFF. The CDR3 coding sequence is TGTGCCAGCAGCCAAACCAGGTCTAATGAAAAACTGTTTTTT. The chain links TRBV14 to TRBJ1-4; unclear D gene. Germline CDR1 reads SGHDN; CDR2 reads FVKESK. The CDR3 runs 14 residues. The ends were cut back, 2 bases at V and 3 bases at J, with 7 bases in the middle. The full variable domain, in which reference TRBV14 and TRBJ1-4 provide the parts outside the CDR3, is EAGVTQFPSHSVIEKGQTVTLRCDPISGHDNLYWYRRVMGKEIKFLLHFVKESKQDESGMPNNRFLAERTGGTYSTLKVQPAELEDSGVYFCASSQTRSNEKLFFGSGTQLSVL.

There are many counts of this clonotype. The rearrangement uses TRBV5-1 and TRBJ1-1, with 8 bases matching TRBD1. The CDR3 runs to 13 residues. The germline V gene encodes CDR1 SGHRS and CDR2 YFSETQ. The junction had 5 bases not matched to a gene; V was cut back by 5 bases and J by 5 bases. CDR3 loop: CASRQGDGTEAFF. The CDR3 nucleotides are TGCGCCAGCAGACAGGGGGATGGGACTGAAGCTTTCTTT.

This clonotype appeared many times. The rearrangement links TRBV29-1 to TRBJ2-1, with 7 bases that match TRBD1. Germline V gives CDR1 SQVTM, CDR2 ANQGSEA. The V and J ends lost 7 bases and 8 bases, in that order; junction bases with no gene match: 2. CDR3 length equals 10 residues. Written as DNA, the CDR3 is TGCAGCGGACAGGGCGATGAGCAGTTCTTC. Its translation: CSGQGDEQFF.